This T cell receptor beta chain was identified in a study of regulatory T cells in long-lasting Graves disease. The CDR3 is made up of 14 amino acids. CDR1 and CDR2 from the germline V gene are LNHDA and SQIVND (reference sequence). With V trimmed by 5 bases and J by 6 bases, 5 bases remained unmatched. Points from the study as a whole: Favoring TRBV28, TRBJ1-2 and TRBJ2-5 was a feature seen in persistent disease.

Researchers made TCR beta libraries by using iRepertoire HTBI primers and running Arm-PCR on CDR3 regions. MiXCR, applied by TCRdb to the multiplex PCR reads, yields one record per CDR3 protein. The sample carries roughly 380,000 distinct CDR3 sequences, over 15% recorded once. This clonotype has just a few counts. Its antigen is currently unknown. Documented time point: newly diagnosed GD, antithyroid drugs for less than 3 months. Isolated PBMC RNA provided the starting material for the TCR library. Patients with Graves' disease were diagnosed by American Thyroid Association guidelines. The same data also went into a second study, on T cells in Graves' hyperthyroidism and ophthalmopathy. That study adds: Based on clinical symptoms, serum thyroxine and TRAb, thyroid ultrasound and orbital computed tomography, diagnoses were reached. Most thyroid clonotypes expanded above 0.001 were also detected in blood.

This sample comprised peripheral blood mononuclear cells (PBMCs), obtained at new diagnosis, from a patient treated with antithyroid drugs. The sequence was collected from a man aged 35-49 years with Graves disease. The chain has TRBV19 and TRBJ2-3, with 10 positions matching TRBD1. As DNA, the CDR3 is TGTGCCAGTAGTCCACGACAGGGGGCGGATACGCAGTATTTT. Translating it yields CASSPRQGADTQYF.